This T cell receptor beta chain was sequenced during a study of blood T cell repertoires in COVID-19. This clone was observed once. Germline V CDR1 and CDR2: SGHTS, YDEGEE. Between the trimmed V and J ends, which lost 6 bases and 8 bases, there was a span of 21 bases. The CDR3 consists of 16 residues. Only in-frame clones appear in the TCRdb table, and some are missing; sequencing was by immunoSEQ multiplex PCR. The sample records roughly 260,000 clones, approximately 85% being singletons. V is TRBV5-8 and J is TRBJ2-6, with a possible D match to TRBD1 (6 bases). Sequenced input: PBMCs or T cells enriched from blood (not recorded which). The source of this sequence is a woman in her fifties or sixties who had recovered from COVID-19. In nucleotides, the CDR3 is TGTGCCAGCACCCTATGGAACAGGGAAGTTACCAACGTCCTGACTTTC. Translation: CASTLWNREVTNVLTF.